This is a list of T cell receptor beta chains from one sample in a study of cytomegalovirus exposure and HLA in healthy donors. The data were produced by immunoSEQ multiplex PCR, yet TCRdb's version contains in-frame clones alone and is incomplete. The sample lists 150,000 or so clones, around 81% occurring once. The sequenced sample was PBMCs. The receptors here all came from a man aged 45-65 years in good health and CMV-seronegative. Each CDR3 is given with its conserved first and last residue. The order of the fields is CDR3 length, clone size, V gene, J gene, D gene, CDR3 protein, CDR3 DNA. D genes are given only for firm matches. Some rows mark clone size as missing; the rest say once, few, many or name a class of expanded clone.

>13|NA|TRBV6-5|TRBJ2-2|NA
CASRSGGPGELFF
TGTGCCAGCAGGTCCGGGGGTCCCGGGGAGCTGTTTTTT
>16|NA|TRBV28|TRBJ2-7|TRBD1
CASNTVAGTGPYEQYF
TGTGCCAGCAATACCGTCGCCGGGACAGGACCCTACGAGCAGTACTTC
>15|NA|TRBV5-1|TRBJ2-3|TRBD2
CASSFTSGIGDTQYF
TGCGCCAGCAGCTTTACCAGCGGGATTGGAGATACGCAGTATTTT
>16|NA|TRBV19|TRBJ1-1|TRBD1
CASSPWGGQGATEAFF
TGTGCCAGTAGCCCATGGGGGGGACAGGGGGCCACTGAAGCTTTCTTT
>14|few|TRBV6-1|TRBJ1-5|NA
CASSTTSLSWPQHF
TGTGCCAGCAGTACCACCTCGTTGAGTTGGCCCCAGCATTTT
>16|NA|TRBV15|TRBJ1-1|TRBD1
CATGQGLTTMNTEAFF
TGTGCCACTGGACAGGGTTTGACTACCATGAACACTGAAGCTTTCTTT
>16|NA|TRBV27|TRBJ2-5|TRBD1
CASSLGGQGYQETQYF
TGTGCCAGCAGCCTCGGGGGACAGGGGTACCAAGAGACCCAGTACTTC
>13|once|TRBV12-5|TRBJ2-7|NA
CASGLTLRPGQYF
TGTGCTAGTGGTTTGACCCTTCGTCCAGGGCAGTACTTC
>15|NA|TRBV5-4|TRBJ1-4|TRBD1
CASSLFDRGDEKLFF
TGTGCCAGCAGCTTGTTTGACAGGGGGGATGAAAAACTGTTTTTT
>14|NA|TRBV5-1|TRBJ1-2|TRBD1
CASSLRGQGYGYTF
TGCGCCAGCAGCTTGAGGGGACAGGGGTATGGCTACACCTTC
>11|NA|TRBV7-9|TRBJ2-7|NA
CASSLATGQYF
TGTGCCAGCAGCTTAGCCACCGGGCAGTACTTC
>14|NA|TRBV7-9|TRBJ2-2|NA
CASSLVQNTGELFF
TGTGCCAGCAGCTTAGTCCAGAACACCGGGGAGCTGTTTTTT
>14|NA|TRBV19|TRBJ2-7|TRBD1
CASSISGTGDEQYF
TGTGCCAGTAGTATATCGGGGACAGGGGACGAGCAGTACTTC
>15|NA|TRBV19|TRBJ1-1|NA
CASKLAREGNTEAFF
TGTGCCAGTAAATTGGCCCGGGAGGGGAACACTGAAGCTTTCTTT
>14|NA|TRBV7-6|TRBJ2-5|TRBD1
CASSSGQVQETQYF
TGTGCCAGCAGCTCCGGACAGGTACAAGAGACCCAGTACTTC
>14|NA|TRBV27|TRBJ1-2|TRBD1
CASSRIDRGGGYTF
TGTGCCAGCAGTAGAATAGACAGGGGCGGTGGCTACACCTTC
>13|once|TRBV30|TRBJ2-3|NA
CAWNPGRTDTQYF
TGTGCCTGGAATCCAGGGCGGACAGATACGCAGTATTTT
>14|once|TRBV7-8|TRBJ2-7|NA
CASSLSGQAYEQYF
TGTGCCAGCAGCTTAAGTGGTCAGGCCTACGAGCAGTACTTC
>12|NA|TRBV30|TRBJ1-1|TRBD1
CARGQQNTEAFF
TGTGCTCGGGGACAGCAGAACACTGAAGCTTTCTTT
>12|NA|TRBV14|TRBJ2-7|NA
CASSHSAYEQYF
TGTGCCAGCAGCCACTCGGCCTACGAGCAGTACTTC
>15|NA|TRBV4-1|TRBJ1-1|NA
CASSQVAGMNTEAFF
TGCGCCAGCAGCCAAGTGGCAGGGATGAACACTGAAGCTTTCTTT
>14|NA|TRBV5-1|TRBJ2-7|NA
CASSLGRSSYEQYF
TGCGCCAGCAGCTTGGGGCGGAGCTCCTACGAGCAGTACTTC
>14|NA|TRBV2|TRBJ1-4|TRBD1
CASSEGQGAQGLFF
TGTGCCAGCAGTGAAGGACAGGGGGCGCAAGGACTGTTTTTT
>17|once|TRBV7-2|TRBJ2-7|NA
CASSLALGLGLSYEQYF
TGTGCCAGCAGCTTAGCGCTTGGGCTGGGTTTGTCCTACGAGCAGTACTTC
>15|NA|TRBV2|TRBJ1-1|TRBD1
CASRSRGGVNTEAFF
TGTGCCAGCAGGTCACGAGGGGGCGTGAACACTGAAGCTTTCTTT
>10|NA|TRBV6-1|TRBJ1-1|TRBD1
CASTDRGSFF
TGTGCCAGCACGGACAGGGGGTCTTTCTTT
>14|NA|TRBV12-5|TRBJ2-3|TRBD1
CASGRQGATDTQYF
TGTGCTAGTGGCCGACAGGGTGCAACAGATACGCAGTATTTT
>13|NA|TRBV6-4|TRBJ2-1|NA
CASSDSSGGEQFF
TGTGCCAGCAGTGACTCTAGCGGAGGTGAGCAGTTCTTC
>16|once|TRBV5-1|TRBJ2-7|TRBD2
CASSLEASGVAYEQYF
TGCGCCAGCAGCTTGGAGGCTAGCGGGGTCGCTTACGAGCAGTACTTC
>15|NA|TRBV29-1|TRBJ2-1|TRBD2
CSAPPQSSGAGEQFF
TGCAGCGCCCCCCCTCAATCAAGCGGGGCTGGTGAGCAGTTCTTC
>15|NA|TRBV5-6|TRBJ1-4|NA
CASSLTGWTNEKLFF
TGTGCCAGCAGCTTGACAGGATGGACTAATGAAAAACTGTTTTTT
>13|NA|TRBV30|TRBJ2-7|NA
CAWTGGNSYEQYF
TGTGCCTGGACTGGCGGCAACTCCTACGAGCAGTACTTC
>20|NA|TRBV14|TRBJ1-1|NA
CASSQGRGIQFGFMNTEAFF
TGTGCCAGCAGCCAAGGCAGGGGTATTCAGTTCGGGTTTATGAACACTGAAGCTTTCTTT
>15|NA|TRBV25-1|TRBJ1-2|NA
CATHHTGEANYGYTF
TGTGCCACCCACCATACAGGCGAAGCTAACTATGGCTACACCTTC
>13|NA|TRBV19|TRBJ1-4|NA
CASEGVGSEKLFF
TGTGCCAGTGAGGGGGTCGGATCTGAAAAACTGTTTTTT
>11|NA|TRBV29-1|TRBJ2-5|TRBD1
CSAGTVETQYF
TGCAGCGCCGGGACAGTAGAGACCCAGTACTTC
>17|once|TRBV7-9|TRBJ2-1|NA
CASSLAGTPDRYNEQFF
TGTGCCAGCAGCTTAGCGGGGACACCGGACAGATACAATGAGCAGTTCTTC
>15|NA|TRBV5-5|TRBJ2-1|TRBD2
CASSLLTSGGTEQFF
TGTGCCAGCAGCTTGTTGACTAGCGGGGGGACCGAGCAGTTCTTC
>14|few|TRBV5-6|TRBJ1-6|NA
CASSQGLANSPLHF
TGTGCCAGCAGCCAGGGGCTGGCTAATTCACCCCTCCACTTT
>15|NA|TRBV5-4|TRBJ2-3|NA
CASSLDVNRADTQYF
TGTGCCAGCAGCTTAGACGTGAACAGGGCAGATACGCAGTATTTT
>16|NA|TRBV11-2|TRBJ1-5|NA
CASSSRCRVSNQPQHF
TGTGCCAGCAGCTCCCGGTGTAGAGTTAGCAATCAGCCCCAGCATTTT
>14|NA|TRBV11-2|TRBJ1-2|TRBD1
CASSELTGSDGYTF
TGTGCCAGCAGCGAATTGACAGGGTCTGACGGCTACACCTTC
>15|NA|TRBV14|TRBJ2-7|TRBD2
CASSQVRGLAYEQYF
TGTGCCAGCAGCCAAGTGAGGGGACTAGCTTACGAGCAGTACTTC
>13|NA|TRBV18|TRBJ1-1|NA
CASSNRENTEAFF
TGTGCCAGCTCGAACAGGGAGAACACTGAAGCTTTCTTT
>15|NA|TRBV7-3|TRBJ2-2|NA
CASSLAGSDTGELFF
TGTGCCAGCAGCCTTGCGGGAAGTGACACCGGGGAGCTGTTTTTT
>14|few|TRBV2|TRBJ1-3|NA
CASREDTAGNTIYF
TGTGCCAGCAGAGAGGACACCGCTGGAAACACCATATATTTT
>13|NA|TRBV6-6|TRBJ1-1|NA
CASSLDRNTEAFF
TGTGCCAGCAGTCTAGATAGGAACACTGAAGCTTTCTTT
>16|NA|TRBV18|TRBJ1-2|TRBD1
CASSLNPGQGGGGYTF
TGTGCCAGCTCACTTAACCCGGGACAGGGAGGTGGTGGCTACACCTTC
>13|few|TRBV6-5|TRBJ1-1|NA
CASSTRLNTEAFF
TGTGCCAGCAGCACCAGGCTGAACACTGAAGCTTTCTTT
>14|once|TRBV6-4|TRBJ2-2|NA
CASSPGSDTGELFF
TGTGCCAGCAGTCCGGGATCGGACACCGGGGAGCTGTTTTTT
>14|NA|TRBV7-9|TRBJ1-5|TRBD1
CASSTGTESQPQHF
TGTGCCAGCAGCACCGGGACAGAGTCTCAGCCCCAGCATTTT
>13|NA|TRBV29-1|TRBJ1-1|NA
CSVEVVQGTEAFF
TGCAGCGTTGAAGTGGTACAGGGCACTGAAGCTTTCTTT
>15|NA|TRBV5-1|TRBJ2-4|NA
CASSFGAGAKNIQYF
TGCGCCAGCAGCTTTGGGGCCGGGGCCAAAAACATTCAGTACTTC
>17|few|TRBV7-9|TRBJ2-3|TRBD2
CASSLTWTSEPTDTQYF
TGTGCCAGCAGCTTAACATGGACTAGTGAACCCACAGATACGCAGTATTTT
>13|NA|TRBV19|TRBJ1-2|NA
CASSTRDIGGYTF
TGTGCCAGTAGTACCCGAGACATAGGCGGCTACACCTTC
>13|NA|TRBV7-9|TRBJ2-5|NA
CASSFQTQETQYF
TGTGCCAGCAGCTTTCAGACTCAAGAGACCCAGTACTTC
>13|NA|TRBV7-9|TRBJ2-3|NA
CASRHYTGDTQYF
TGTGCCAGCAGACATTACACCGGGGATACGCAGTATTTT
>16|NA|TRBV5-1|TRBJ1-4|NA
CASSSDLPREGEKLFF
TGCGCCAGCAGCTCCGATCTGCCCAGGGAGGGTGAAAAACTGTTTTTT
>17|few|TRBV13|TRBJ1-2|TRBD1
CASSLWSDRDSNYGYTF
TGTGCCAGCAGCTTATGGTCCGACAGGGACTCGAACTATGGCTACACCTTC
>14|once|TRBV11-3|TRBJ2-3|NA
CASSLNQNTDTQYF
TGTGCCAGCAGCTTAAATCAGAACACAGATACGCAGTATTTT